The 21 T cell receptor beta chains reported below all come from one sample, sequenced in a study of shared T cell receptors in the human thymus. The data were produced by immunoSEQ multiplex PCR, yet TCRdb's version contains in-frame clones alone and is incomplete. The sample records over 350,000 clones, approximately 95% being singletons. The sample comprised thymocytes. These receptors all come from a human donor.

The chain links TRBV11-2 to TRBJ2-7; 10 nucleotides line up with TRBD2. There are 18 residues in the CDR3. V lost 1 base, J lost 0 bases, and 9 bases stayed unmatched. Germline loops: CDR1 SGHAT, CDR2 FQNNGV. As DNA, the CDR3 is TGTGCCAGCAGCTTAGTCACTAGCGGGACCCCAAACTCCTACGAGCAGTACTTC. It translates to CASSLVTSGTPNSYEQYF.

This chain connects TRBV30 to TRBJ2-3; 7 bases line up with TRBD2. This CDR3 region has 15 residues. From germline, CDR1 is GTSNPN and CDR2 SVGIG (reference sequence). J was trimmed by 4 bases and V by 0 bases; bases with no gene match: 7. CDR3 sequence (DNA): TGTGCCTGGAGTGTACGGCGGGAGAGTCCAGATACGCAGTATTTT. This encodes CAWSVRRESPDTQYF.

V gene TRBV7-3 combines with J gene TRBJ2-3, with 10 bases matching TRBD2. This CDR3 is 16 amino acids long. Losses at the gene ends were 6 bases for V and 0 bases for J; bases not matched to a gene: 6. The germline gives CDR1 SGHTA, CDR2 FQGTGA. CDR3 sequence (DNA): TGTGCCAGCAGGAAAGCGGGAGGGAATAGCACAGATACGCAGTATTTT. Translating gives CASRKAGGNSTDTQYF.

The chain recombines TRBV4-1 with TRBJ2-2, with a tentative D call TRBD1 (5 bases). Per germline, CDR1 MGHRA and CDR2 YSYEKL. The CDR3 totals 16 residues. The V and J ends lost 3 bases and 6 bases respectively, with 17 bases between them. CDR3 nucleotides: TGCGCCAGCAGCCATAAGAAGGGGTGGTCCGCCGGGGAGCTGTTTTTT. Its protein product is CASSHKKGWSAGELFF.

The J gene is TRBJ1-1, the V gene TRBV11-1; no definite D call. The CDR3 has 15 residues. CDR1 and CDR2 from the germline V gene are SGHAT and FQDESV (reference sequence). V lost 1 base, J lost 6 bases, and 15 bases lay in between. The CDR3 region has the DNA TGTGCCAGCAGCTTAGATTGTGATGAGGGCGCTGAAGCTTTCTTT. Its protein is CASSLDCDEGAEAFF.

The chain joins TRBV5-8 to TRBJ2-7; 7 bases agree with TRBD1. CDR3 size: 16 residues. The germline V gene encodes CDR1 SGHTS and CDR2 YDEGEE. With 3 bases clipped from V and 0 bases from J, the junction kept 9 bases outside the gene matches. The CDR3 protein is CASSWGPGQSSYEQYF. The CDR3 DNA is TGTGCCAGCAGCTGGGGGCCGGGACAGAGCTCCTACGAGCAGTACTTC.

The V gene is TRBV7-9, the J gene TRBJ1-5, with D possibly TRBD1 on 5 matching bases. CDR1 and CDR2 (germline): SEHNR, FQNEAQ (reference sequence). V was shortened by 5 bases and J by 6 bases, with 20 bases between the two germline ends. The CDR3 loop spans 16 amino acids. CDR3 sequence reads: CASSPLVRGPAQPQHF. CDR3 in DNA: TGTGCCAGCAGCCCTTTGGTGAGGGGACCAGCTCAGCCCCAGCATTTT.

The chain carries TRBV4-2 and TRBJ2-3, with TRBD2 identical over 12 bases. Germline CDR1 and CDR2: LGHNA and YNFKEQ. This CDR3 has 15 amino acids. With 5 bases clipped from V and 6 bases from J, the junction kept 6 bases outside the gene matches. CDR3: CASSEGLAGTDTQYF. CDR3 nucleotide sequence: TGTGCCAGCAGCGAGGGACTAGCGGGTACCGATACGCAGTATTTT.

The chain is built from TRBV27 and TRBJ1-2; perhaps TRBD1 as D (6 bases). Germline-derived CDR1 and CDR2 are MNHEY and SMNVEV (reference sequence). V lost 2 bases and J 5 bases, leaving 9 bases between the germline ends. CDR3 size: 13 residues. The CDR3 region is CASSLGGGYGYTF. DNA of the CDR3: TGTGCCAGCAGTTTAGGAGGGGGATATGGCTACACCTTC.

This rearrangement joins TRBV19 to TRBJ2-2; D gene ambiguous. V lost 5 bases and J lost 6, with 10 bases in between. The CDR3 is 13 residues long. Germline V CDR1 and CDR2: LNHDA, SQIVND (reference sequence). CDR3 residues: CASSPQHSGELFF. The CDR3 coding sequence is TGTGCCAGTAGTCCACAACATTCCGGGGAGCTGTTTTTT.

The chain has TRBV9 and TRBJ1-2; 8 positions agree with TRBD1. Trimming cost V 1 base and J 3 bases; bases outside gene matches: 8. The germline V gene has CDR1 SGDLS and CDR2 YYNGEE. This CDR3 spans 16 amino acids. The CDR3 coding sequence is TGTGCCAGCAGCGTACAGACAGGGGACCCCTACTATGGCTACACCTTC. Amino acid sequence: CASSVQTGDPYYGYTF. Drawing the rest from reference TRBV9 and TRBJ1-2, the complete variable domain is DSGVTQTPKHLITATGQRVTLRCSPRSGDLSVYWYQQSLDQGLQFLIQYYNGEERAKGNILERFSAQQFPDLHSELNLSSLELGDSALYFCASSVQTGDPYYGYTFGSGTRLTVV.

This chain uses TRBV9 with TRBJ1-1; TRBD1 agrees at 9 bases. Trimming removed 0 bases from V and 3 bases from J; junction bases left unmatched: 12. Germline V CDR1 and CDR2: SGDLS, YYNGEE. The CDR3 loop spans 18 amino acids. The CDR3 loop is CASSVVTGGGAKYTEAFF. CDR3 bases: TGTGCCAGCAGCGTAGTAACAGGGGGCGGCGCGAAGTACACTGAAGCTTTCTTT.

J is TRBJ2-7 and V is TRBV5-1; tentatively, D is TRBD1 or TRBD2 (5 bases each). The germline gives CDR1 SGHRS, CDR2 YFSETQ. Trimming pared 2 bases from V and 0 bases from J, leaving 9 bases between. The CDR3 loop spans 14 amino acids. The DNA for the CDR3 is TGCGCCAGCAGCTTTGGGACGGTCTCCTACGAGCAGTACTTC. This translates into CASSFGTVSYEQYF.

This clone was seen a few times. CDR3 in DNA: TGTGCCAGCAGTTCCCGGACAGGGGCGCGGAACACTGAAGCTTTCTTT. This encodes CASSSRTGARNTEAFF. The genes are TRBV28 and TRBJ1-1; 9 bases are shared with TRBD1. Germline V gene data show CDR1 as MDHEN and CDR2 as SYDVKM. V lost 4 bases and J lost 1; bases outside the gene matches: 7. The CDR3 consists of 16 residues.

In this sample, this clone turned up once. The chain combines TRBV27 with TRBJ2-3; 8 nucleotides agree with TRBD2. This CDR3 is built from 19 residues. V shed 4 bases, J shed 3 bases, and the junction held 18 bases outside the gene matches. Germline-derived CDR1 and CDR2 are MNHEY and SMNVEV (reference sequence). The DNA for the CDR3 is TGTGCCAGCAGTTCATGGGCCCCGGCTAGCGGGCATTCGACAGATACGCAGTATTTT. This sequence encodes CASSSWAPASGHSTDTQYF.

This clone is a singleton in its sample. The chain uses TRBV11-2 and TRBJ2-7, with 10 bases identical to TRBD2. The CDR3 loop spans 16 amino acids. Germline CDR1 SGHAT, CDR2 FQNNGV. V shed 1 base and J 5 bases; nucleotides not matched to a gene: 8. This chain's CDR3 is CASSLGTLAGVNEQYF. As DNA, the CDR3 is TGTGCCAGCAGCTTAGGTACTCTAGCGGGAGTGAACGAGCAGTACTTC.

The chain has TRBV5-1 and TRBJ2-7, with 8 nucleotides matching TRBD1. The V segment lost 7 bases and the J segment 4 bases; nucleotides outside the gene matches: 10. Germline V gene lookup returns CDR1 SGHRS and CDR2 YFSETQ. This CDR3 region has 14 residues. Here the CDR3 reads CASALDYRGYEQYF. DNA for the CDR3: TGCGCCAGCGCACTTGATTACAGGGGGTACGAGCAGTACTTC.

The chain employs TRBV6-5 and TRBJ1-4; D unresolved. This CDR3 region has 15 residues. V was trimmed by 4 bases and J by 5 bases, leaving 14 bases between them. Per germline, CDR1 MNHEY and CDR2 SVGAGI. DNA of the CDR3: TGTGCCAGCAGTTTATCGGGCCAGAGCAATGAAAAACTGTTTTTT. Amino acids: CASSLSGQSNEKLFF.

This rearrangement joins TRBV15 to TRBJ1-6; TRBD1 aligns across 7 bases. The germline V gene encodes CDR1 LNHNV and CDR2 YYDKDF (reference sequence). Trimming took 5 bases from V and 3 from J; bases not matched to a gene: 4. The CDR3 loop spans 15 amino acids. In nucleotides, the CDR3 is TGTGCCACCAGCCCTAGGACAGGCTATAATTCACCCCTCCACTTT. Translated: CATSPRTGYNSPLHF.

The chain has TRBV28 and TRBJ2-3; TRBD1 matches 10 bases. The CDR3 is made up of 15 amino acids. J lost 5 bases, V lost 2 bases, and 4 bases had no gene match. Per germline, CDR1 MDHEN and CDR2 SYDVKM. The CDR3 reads CASSLRTGGRDTQYF. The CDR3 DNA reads TGTGCCAGCAGTTTAAGGACAGGGGGAAGAGATACGCAGTATTTT.

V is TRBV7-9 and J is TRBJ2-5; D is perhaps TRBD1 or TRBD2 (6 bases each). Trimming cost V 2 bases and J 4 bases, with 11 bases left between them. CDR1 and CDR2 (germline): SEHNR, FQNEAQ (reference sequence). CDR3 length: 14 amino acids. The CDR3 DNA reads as TGTGCCAGCAGCTTACGGGGGCTATCAGAGACCCAGTACTTC. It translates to CASSLRGLSETQYF.